This T cell receptor (beta chain) appears in the sequencing data of a study of blood T cell repertoires in COVID-19. About the study: Whether acute or convalescent, the COVID-19 samples came from the United States, Italy and Spain. Sample material is recorded as cDNA or gDNA derived from T cells, B-cell-depleted T cells, or PBMCs.

Data came from immunoSEQ multiplex PCR; TCRdb stores just in-frame clones and leaves some out. Among 270,000 or so clones listed, around 91% were seen once. Seattle patients were enrolled while actively infected and followed longitudinally. CDR3 size: 16 residues. Trimming at V came to 5 bases and at J to 5 bases, leaving 9 bases not matched to a gene. Germline-derived CDR1 and CDR2 are LNHNV and YYDKDF (reference sequence). The J gene is TRBJ2-3, the V gene TRBV15; 11 bases are shared with TRBD2. What was sequenced was peripheral blood. The sequence came from a woman aged 60 to 75 with COVID-19, enrolled during active disease. CDR3 loop: CATSRSGGAQGDTQYF. The CDR3 nucleotides are TGTGCCACCAGCCGTAGCGGGGGGGCTCAGGGAGATACGCAGTATTTT. Full variable domain (rest looked up from reference TRBV15 and TRBJ2-3): DAMVIQNPRYQVTQFGKPVTLSCSQTLNHNVMYWYQQKSSQAPKLLFHYYDKDFNNEADTPDNFQSRRPNTSFCFLDIRSPGLGDTAMYLCATSRSGGAQGDTQYFGPGTRLTVL.